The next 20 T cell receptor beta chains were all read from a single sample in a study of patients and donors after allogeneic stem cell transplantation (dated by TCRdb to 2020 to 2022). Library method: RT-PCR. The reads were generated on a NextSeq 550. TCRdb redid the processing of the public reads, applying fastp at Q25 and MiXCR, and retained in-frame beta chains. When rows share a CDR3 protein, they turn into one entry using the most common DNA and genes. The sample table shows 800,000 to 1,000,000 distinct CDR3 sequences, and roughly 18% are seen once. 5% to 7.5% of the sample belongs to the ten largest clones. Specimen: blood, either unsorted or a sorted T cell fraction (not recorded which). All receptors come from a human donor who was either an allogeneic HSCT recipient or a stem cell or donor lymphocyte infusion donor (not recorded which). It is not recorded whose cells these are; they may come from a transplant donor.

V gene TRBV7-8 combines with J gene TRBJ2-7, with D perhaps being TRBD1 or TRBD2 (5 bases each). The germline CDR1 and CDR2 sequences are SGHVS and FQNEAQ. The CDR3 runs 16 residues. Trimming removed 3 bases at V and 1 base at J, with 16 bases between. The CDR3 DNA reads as TGTGCCAGCAGCTTGGGGACCGGGACGAAATCCTACGAGCAGTACTTC. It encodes CASSLGTGTKSYEQYF. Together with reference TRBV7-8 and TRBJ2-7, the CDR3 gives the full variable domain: GAGVSQSPRYKVAKRGQDVALRCDPISGHVSLFWYQQALGQGPEFLTYFQNEAQLDKSGLPSDRFFAERPEGSVSTLKIQRTQQEDSAVYLCASSLGTGTKSYEQYFGPGTRLTVT.

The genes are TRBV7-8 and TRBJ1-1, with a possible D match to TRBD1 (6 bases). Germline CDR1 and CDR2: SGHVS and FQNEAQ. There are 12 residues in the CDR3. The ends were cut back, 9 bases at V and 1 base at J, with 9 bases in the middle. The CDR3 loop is CASGQRNTEAFF. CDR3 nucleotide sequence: TGTGCCAGTGGACAGAGGAACACTGAAGCTTTCTTT. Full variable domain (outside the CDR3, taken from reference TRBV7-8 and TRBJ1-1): GAGVSQSPRYKVAKRGQDVALRCDPISGHVSLFWYQQALGQGPEFLTYFQNEAQLDKSGLPSDRFFAERPEGSVSTLKIQRTQQEDSAVYLCASGQRNTEAFFGQGTRLTVV.

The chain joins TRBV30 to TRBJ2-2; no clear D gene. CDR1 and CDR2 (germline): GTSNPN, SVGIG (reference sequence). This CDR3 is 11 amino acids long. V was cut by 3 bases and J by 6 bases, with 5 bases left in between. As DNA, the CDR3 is TGTGCCTGGAGAATCGCCGGGGAGCTGTTTTTT. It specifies CAWRIAGELFF.

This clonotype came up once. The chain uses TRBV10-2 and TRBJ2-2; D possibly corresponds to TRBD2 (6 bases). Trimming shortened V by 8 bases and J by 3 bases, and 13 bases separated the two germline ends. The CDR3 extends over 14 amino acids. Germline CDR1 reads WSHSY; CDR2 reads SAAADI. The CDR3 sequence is CASLTGRDTGELFF. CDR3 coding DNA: TGCGCCAGCCTGACCGGGAGAGACACCGGGGAGCTGTTTTTT.

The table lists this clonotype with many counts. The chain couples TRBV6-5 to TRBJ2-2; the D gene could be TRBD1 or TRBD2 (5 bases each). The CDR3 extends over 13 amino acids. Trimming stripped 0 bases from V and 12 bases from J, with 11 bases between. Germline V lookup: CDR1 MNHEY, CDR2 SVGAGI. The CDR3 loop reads CASSYSRGEQLFF. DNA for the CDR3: TGTGCCAGCAGTTACTCGAGGGGAGAGCAGCTGTTTTTT.

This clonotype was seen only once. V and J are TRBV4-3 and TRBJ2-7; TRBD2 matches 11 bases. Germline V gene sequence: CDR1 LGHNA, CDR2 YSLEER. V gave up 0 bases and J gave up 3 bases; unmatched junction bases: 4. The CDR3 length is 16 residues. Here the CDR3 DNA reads TGCGCCAGCAGCCAAGATCCCCTAGCGGGGGGCTACGAGCAGTACTTC. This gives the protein CASSQDPLAGGYEQYF.

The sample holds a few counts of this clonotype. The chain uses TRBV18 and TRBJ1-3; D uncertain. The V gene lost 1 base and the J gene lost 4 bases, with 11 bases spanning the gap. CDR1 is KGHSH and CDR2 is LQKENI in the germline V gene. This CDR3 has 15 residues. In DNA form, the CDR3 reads TGTGCCAGCTCACCACGGGAGTTAAAAGGAAACACCATATATTTT. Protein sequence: CASSPRELKGNTIYF.

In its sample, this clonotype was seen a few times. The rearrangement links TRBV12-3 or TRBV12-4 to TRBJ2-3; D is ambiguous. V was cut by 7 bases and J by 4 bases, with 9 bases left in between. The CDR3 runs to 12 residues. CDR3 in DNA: TGTGCCAGCACCTTAAGCGCAGATACGCAGTATTTT. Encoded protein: CASTLSADTQYF.

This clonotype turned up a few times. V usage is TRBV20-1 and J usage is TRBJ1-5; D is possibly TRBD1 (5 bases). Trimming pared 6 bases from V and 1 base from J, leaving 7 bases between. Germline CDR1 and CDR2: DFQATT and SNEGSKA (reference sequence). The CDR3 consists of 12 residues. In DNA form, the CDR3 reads TGCAGTGCGGAGGGGAGCAATCAGCCCCAGCATTTT. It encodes CSAEGSNQPQHF.

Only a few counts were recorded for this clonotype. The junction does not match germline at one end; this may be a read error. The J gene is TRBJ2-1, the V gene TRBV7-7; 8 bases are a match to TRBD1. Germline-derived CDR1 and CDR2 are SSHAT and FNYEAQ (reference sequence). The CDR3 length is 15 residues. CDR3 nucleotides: TGTGCTAGCAGCATCCGGGACAGGCCCTACAATGAGCAGTTCTTC. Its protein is CASSIRDRPYNEQFF.

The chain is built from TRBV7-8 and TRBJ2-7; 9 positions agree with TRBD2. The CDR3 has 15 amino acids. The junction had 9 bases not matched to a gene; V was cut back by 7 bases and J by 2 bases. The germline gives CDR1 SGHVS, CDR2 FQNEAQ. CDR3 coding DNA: TGTGCCAGCATCCCCTGGGCGGGAGGGACCTACGAGCAGTACTTC. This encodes CASIPWAGGTYEQYF.

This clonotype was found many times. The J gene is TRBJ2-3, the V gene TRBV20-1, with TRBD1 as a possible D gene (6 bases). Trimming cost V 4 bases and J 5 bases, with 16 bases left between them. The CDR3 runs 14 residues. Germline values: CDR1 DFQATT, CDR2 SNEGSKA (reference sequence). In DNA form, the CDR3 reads TGCAGTGCTAAAACAGTGGTAGGGGGAGATACGCAGTATTTT. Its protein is CSAKTVVGGDTQYF.

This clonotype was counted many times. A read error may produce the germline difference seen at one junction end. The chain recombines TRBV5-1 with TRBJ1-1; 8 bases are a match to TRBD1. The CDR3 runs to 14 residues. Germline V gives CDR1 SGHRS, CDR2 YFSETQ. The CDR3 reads CASSLGQANTEAFF. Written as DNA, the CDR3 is TGTGCCAGCAGTTTGGGACAGGCGAACACTGAAGCTTTCTTT.

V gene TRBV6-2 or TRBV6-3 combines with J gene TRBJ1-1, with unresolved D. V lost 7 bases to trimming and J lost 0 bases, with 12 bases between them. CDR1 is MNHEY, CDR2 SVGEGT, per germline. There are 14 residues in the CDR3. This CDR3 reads CASKAPVVNTEAFF. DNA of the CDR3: TGTGCCAGCAAAGCCCCGGTGGTGAACACTGAAGCTTTCTTT.

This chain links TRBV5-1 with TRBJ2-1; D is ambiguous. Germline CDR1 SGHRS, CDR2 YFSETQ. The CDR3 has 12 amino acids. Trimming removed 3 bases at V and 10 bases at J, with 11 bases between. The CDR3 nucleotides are TGCGCCAGCAGCTCCTCGAGCTCGGAGCAGTTCTTC. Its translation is CASSSSSSEQFF.

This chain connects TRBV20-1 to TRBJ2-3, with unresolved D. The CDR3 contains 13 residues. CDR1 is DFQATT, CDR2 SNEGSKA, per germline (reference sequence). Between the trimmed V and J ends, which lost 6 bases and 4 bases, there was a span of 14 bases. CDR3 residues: CSAWYLGADTQYF. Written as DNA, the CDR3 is TGCAGTGCGTGGTACCTTGGTGCAGATACGCAGTATTTT.

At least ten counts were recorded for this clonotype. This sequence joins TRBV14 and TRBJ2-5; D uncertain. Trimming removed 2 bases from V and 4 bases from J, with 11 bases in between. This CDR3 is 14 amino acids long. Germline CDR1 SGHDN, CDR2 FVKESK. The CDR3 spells CASSQLEVAETQYF. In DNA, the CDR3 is TGTGCCAGCAGCCAACTCGAGGTGGCAGAGACCCAGTACTTC.

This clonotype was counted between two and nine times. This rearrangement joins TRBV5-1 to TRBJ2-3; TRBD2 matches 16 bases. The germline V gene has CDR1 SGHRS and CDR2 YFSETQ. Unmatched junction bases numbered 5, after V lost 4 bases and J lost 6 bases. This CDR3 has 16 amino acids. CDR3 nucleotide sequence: TGCGCCAGCAGCAAGGGACTAGCGGGAGGGCAGGATACGCAGTATTTT. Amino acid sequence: CASSKGLAGGQDTQYF.

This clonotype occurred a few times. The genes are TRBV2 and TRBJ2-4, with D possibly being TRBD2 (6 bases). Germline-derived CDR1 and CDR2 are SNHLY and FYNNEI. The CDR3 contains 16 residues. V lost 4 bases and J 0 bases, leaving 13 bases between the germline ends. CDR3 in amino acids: CASSGEGGTAKNIQYF. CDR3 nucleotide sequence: TGTGCCAGCAGTGGCGAAGGCGGGACAGCCAAAAACATTCAGTACTTC.

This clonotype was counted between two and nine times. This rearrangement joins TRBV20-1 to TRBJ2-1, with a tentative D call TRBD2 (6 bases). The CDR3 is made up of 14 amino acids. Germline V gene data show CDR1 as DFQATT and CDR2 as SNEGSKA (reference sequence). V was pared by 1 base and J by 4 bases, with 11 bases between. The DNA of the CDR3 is TGCAGTGCTAGAGTATCAGGGAGGTACAATGAGCAGTTCTTC. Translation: CSARVSGRYNEQFF.